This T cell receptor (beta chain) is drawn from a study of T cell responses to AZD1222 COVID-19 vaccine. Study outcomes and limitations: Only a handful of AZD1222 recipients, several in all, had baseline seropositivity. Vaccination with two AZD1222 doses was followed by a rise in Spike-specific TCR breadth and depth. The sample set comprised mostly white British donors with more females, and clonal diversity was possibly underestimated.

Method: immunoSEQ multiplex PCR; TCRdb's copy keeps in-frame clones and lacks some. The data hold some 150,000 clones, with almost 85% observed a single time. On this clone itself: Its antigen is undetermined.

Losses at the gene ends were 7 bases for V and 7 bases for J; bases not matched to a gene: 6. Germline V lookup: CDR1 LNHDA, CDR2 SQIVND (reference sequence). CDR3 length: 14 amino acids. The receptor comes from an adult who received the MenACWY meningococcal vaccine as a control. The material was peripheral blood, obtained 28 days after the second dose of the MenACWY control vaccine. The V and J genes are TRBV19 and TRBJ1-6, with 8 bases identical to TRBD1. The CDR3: CASTSDRGNSPLHF. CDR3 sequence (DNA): TGTGCCAGTACCTCCGACAGGGGAAATTCACCCCTCCACTTT. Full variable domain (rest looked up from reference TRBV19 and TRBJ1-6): DGGITQSPKYLFRKEGQNVTLSCEQNLNHDAMYWYRQDPGQGLRLIYYSQIVNDFQKGDIAEGYSVSREKKESFPLTVTSAQKNPTAFYLCASTSDRGNSPLHFGNGTRLTVT.